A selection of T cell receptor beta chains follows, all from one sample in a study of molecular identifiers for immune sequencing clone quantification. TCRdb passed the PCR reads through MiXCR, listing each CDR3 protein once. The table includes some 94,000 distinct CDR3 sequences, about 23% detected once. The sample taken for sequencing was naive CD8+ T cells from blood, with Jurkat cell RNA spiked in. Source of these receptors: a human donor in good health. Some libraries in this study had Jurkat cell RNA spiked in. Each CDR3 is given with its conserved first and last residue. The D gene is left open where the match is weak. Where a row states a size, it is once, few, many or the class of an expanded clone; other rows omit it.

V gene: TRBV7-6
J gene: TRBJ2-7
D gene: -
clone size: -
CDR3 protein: CASSLSQGGEQYF
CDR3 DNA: TGTGCCAGCAGCTTATCACAGGGGGGGGAGCAGTACTTC

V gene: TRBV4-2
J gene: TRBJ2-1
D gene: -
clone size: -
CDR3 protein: CASKDCNEQFF
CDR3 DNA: TGTGCCAGCAAGGACTGCAATGAGCAGTTCTTC

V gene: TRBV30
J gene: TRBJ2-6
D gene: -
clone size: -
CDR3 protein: CAGSTVGANVLTF
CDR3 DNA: TGTGCCGGTTCGACAGTTGGGGCCAACGTCCTGACTTTC

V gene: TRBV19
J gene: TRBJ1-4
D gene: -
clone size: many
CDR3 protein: CASRMHPERNEKLFF
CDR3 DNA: TGTGCCAGTAGAATGCACCCGGAACGTAATGAAAAACTGTTTTTT

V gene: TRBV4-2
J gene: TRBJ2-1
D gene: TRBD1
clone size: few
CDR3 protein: CASSLDRVDNEQFF
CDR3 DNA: TGTGCCAGCAGCCTGGACAGGGTTGACAATGAGCAGTTCTTC

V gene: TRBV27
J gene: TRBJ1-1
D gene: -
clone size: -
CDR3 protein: CASSLQGFGTEAFF
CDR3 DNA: TGTGCCAGCAGTTTACAGGGATTTGGCACTGAAGCTTTCTTT

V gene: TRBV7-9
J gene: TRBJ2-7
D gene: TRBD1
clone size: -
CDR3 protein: CASSLDVGQTYEQYF
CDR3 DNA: TGTGCCAGCAGCTTAGATGTGGGACAGACCTACGAGCAGTACTTC

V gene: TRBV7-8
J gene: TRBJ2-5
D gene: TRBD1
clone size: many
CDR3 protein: CASSTKTGRALETQYF
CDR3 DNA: TGTGCCAGCAGCACAAAGACAGGGCGGGCCCTGGAGACCCAGTACTTC

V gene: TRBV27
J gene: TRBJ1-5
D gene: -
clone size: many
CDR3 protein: CASSPPLGAGQPQHF
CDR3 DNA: TGTGCCAGCTCCCCCCCGCTGGGGGCCGGTCAGCCCCAGCATTTT

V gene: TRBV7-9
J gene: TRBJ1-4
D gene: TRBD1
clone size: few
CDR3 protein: CASSQNPGQGEEKLFF
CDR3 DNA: TGTGCCAGCAGCCAAAACCCGGGACAGGGTGAGGAAAAACTGTTTTTT

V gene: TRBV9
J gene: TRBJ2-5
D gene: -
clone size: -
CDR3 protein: CASSVAGVQETQYF
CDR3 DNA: TGTGCCAGCAGCGTAGCGGGGGTACAAGAGACCCAGTACTTC

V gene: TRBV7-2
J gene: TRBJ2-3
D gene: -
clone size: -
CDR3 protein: CASSLATGWAVTQYF
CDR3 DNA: TGTGCCAGCAGCTTAGCAACAGGGTGGGCAGTTACGCAGTATTTT

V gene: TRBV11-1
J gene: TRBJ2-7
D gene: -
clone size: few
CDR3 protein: CASSLEAPFVGEQYF
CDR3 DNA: TGTGCCAGCAGCTTAGAGGCTCCCTTCGTGGGAGAGCAGTACTTC

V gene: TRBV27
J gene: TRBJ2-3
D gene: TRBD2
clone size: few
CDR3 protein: CASSLGLASTDTQYF
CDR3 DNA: TGTGCCAGCAGTTTGGGACTAGCCAGCACAGATACGCAGTATTTT

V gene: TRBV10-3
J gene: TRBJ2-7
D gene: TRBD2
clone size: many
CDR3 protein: CAISESGLPIPNEQYF
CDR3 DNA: TGTGCCATCAGTGAGTCGGGACTACCCATACCTAATGAGCAGTACTTC

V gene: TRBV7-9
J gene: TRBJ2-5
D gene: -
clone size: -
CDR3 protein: CASSLAGRGQYQETQYF
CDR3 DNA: TGTGCCAGCAGCTTAGCGGGCAGGGGTCAGTACCAAGAGACCCAGTACTTC

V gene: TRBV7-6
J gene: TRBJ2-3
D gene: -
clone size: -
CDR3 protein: CASTSLAALSTDTQYF
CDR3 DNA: TGTGCCAGCACCTCTTTAGCGGCCCTGAGCACAGATACGCAGTATTTT

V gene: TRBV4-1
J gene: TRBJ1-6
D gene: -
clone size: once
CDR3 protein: CDSSQGKPGPTNSPLQF
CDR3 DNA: TGCGACAGCAGCCAAGGAAAGCCGGGACCAACAAATTCACCCCTCCAATTT

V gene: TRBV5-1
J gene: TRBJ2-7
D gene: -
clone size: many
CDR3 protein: CASSLRATAEEQYF
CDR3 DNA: TGCGCCAGCAGCTTAAGGGCCACGGCGGAAGAGCAGTACTTC

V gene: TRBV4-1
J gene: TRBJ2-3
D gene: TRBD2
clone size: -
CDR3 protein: CASSQVSGDGTDTQYF
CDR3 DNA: TGCGCCAGCAGCCAGGTTAGCGGGGACGGCACAGATACGCAGTATTTT